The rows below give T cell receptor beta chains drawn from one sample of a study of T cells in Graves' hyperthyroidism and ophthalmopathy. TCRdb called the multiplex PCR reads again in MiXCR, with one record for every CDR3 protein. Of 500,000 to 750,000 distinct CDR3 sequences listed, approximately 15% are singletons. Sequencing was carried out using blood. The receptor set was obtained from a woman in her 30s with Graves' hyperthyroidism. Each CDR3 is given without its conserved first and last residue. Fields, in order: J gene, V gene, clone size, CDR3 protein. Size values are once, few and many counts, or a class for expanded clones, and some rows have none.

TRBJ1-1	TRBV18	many	ASSPAGFSTEAF
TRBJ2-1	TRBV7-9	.	ASSARLAGGANEQF
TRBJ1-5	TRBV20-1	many	SARRTGGDNQPQH
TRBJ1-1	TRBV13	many	ASSSILEANTEAF
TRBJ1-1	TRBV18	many	ASLLSQMNTEAF
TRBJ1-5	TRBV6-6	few	ASSYSRGEGQPQH
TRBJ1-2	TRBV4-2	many	ASSHPGQGPYGYT
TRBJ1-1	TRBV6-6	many	ASSYLQGGTEAF
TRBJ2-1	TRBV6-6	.	ASSYSALAPYNEQF
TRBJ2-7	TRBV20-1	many	SAKLAGVAFEQC
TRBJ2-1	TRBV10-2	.	ASETSGNYEQF
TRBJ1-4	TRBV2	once	ASAGTGVNEKLF
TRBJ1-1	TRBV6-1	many	ASSYTQGNTEAF
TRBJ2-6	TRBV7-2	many	ASSLNSYHHRAAGANVLT
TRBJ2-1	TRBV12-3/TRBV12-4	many	ASRLGQIFNDEQF
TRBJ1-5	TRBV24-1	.	ATSDSSRGLGQPQH
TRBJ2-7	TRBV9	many	ASSAGEGQIFYEQY
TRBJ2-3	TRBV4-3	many	ASSQVARVASTDTQY
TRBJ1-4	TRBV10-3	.	AISGFRANEKLF
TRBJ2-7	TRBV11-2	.	ASRHLTRSYEQY
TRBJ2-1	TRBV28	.	ASTLAGVCEQF
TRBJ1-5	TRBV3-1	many	ASSQDGRDQPQH
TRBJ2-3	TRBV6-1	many	ASRTSPADTQY
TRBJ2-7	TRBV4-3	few	ASSQDWGSTYEQY
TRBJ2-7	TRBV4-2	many	ASSQGIGEQY
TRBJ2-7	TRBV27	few	ASSKEIRDIYEQY
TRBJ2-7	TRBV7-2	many	ASSFSGQLNSYEQY
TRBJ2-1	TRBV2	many	ARETSGDNEQF
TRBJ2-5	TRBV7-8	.	ASSPTTGRGSEETQY
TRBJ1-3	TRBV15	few	ATSRDRSLGNTIY
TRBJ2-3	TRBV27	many	ASRPDKLAGGGDTQY
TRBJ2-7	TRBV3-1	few	ASSQDWLAGANEQY
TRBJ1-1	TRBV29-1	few	SVEDGSTEAF
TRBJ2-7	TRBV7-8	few	ASTPQPVQGAYEQY
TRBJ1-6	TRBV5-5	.	ASSLYPLSSYNSPLH
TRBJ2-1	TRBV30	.	ASVAEYNEQF
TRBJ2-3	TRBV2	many	ASETGGLRDTDTQY
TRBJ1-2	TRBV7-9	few	ASSFDRGELYYGYT
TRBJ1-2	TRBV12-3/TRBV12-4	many	ASSFSRAHGYT
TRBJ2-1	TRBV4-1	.	ASSQMSSGLIYNEQF
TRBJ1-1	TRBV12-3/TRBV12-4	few	ASSYRVFTEAF
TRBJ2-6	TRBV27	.	ASSFVPQAGVSGANVLT
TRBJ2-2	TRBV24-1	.	ATSDSSSIAGSGELF
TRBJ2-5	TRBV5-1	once	ASSPLGGRGVETQY
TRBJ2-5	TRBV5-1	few	ASSFRQVQETQY
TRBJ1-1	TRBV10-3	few	AISDPGLGTEAF
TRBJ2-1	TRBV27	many	ASSLRWLASSYNEQF
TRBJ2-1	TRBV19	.	ASTKGDHPAGGEQF
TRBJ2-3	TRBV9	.	ASSVVEDTQY
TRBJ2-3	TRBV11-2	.	ASSSLAGYTQY
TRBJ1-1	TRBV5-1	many	ASSSGVITEAF
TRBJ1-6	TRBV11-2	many	ASTLGGTKPLH
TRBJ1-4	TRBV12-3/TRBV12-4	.	ASSLLGIATNEKLF
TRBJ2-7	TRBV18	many	ASSPQQGGEQY
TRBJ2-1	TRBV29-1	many	SAEGLAGGSTISYNEQF